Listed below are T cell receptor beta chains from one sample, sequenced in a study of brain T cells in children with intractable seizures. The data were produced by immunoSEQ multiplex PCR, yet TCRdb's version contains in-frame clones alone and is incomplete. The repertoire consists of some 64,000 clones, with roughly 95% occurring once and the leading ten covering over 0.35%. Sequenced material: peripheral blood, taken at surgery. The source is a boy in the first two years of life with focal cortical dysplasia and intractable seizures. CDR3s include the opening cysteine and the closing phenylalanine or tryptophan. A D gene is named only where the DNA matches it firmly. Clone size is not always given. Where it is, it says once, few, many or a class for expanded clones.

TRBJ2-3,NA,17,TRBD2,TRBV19,TGTGCCAGTAGTCGGACTAGCGGGGGGGCTGGAACAGATACGCAGTATTTT,CASSRTSGGAGTDTQYF
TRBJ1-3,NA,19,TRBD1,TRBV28,TGTGCCAGCAGTTTCCTGGCGGACAGGGGGCTCATCTCTGGAAACACCATATATTTT,CASSFLADRGLISGNTIYF
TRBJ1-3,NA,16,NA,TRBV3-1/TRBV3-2,TGTGCCAGCAGCCAAGACAGGATCGGCCTGGGAAACACCATATATTTT,CASSQDRIGLGNTIYF
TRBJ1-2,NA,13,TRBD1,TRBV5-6,TGTGCCAGCATATTTCCAGGGGGCTATGGCTACACCTTC,CASIFPGGYGYTF
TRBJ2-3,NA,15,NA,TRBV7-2,TGTGCCAGCAGCTTAGCCTCAAATTTCGCAGATACGCAGTATTTT,CASSLASNFADTQYF
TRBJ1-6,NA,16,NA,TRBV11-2,TGTGCCAGCAGCTTAGTTGGGTCGGGAGCTAATTCACCCCTCCACTTT,CASSLVGSGANSPLHF
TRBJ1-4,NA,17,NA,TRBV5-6,TGTGCCAGCAGCAAACCGCGACATACGGGGGCGGGTGAAAAACTGTTTTTT,CASSKPRHTGAGEKLFF
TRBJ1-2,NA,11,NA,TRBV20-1,TGCAGTGCTAGCTTCGGGGGCGGCTACACCTTC,CSASFGGGYTF
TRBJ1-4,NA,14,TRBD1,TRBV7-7,TGTGCCAGCAGTGCCGGGACAGGGGCTGAAAAACTGTTTTTT,CASSAGTGAEKLFF
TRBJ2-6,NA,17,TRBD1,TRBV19,TGTGCCAGTAGTATTTCCAGGGGGCCCTCTGGGGCCAACGTCCTGACTTTC,CASSISRGPSGANVLTF
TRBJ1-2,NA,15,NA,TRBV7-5,TGTGTCAGAAGAAATATCCAGACCCCTAACTATGGCTACACCTTC,CVRRNIQTPNYGYTF
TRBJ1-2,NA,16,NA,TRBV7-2,TGTGCCAGCAGCTTAGCCACAGTCGGCTTCTACGGTGGCTACACCTTC,CASSLATVGFYGGYTF
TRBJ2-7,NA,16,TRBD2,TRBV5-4,TGTGCCAGCAGCCAGAGAACTAGCGGGGCCTCCTACGAGCAGTACTTC,CASSQRTSGASYEQYF
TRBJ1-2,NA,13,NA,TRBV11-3,TGTGCCAGCAGCTTAGAAGGGGGCTATGGCTACACCTTC,CASSLEGGYGYTF
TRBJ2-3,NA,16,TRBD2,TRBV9,TGTGCCAGCAGCCCACTACGACTAGCGGAGATAGATACGCAGTATTTT,CASSPLRLAEIDTQYF
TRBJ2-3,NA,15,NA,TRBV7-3,TGTGCCAGCAGTTTAGCGGCCGCGACCACAGATACGCAGTATTTT,CASSLAAATTDTQYF
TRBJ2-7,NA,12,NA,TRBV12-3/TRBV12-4,TGTGCCAGCAGTTGGACAACCTACGAGCAGTACTTC,CASSWTTYEQYF
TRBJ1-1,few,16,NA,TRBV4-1,TGCGCCAGCAGCCAAGACCATTGGCGGTGGTACACTGAAGCTTTCTTT,CASSQDHWRWYTEAFF
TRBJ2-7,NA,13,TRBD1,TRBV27,TGTGCCAGCAGTTTTCGACAGGGCTACGAGCAGTACTTC,CASSFRQGYEQYF
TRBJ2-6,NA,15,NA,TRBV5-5,TGTGCCAGCAGCTTGCAGGGGTCGGGGGCCAACGTCCTGACTTTC,CASSLQGSGANVLTF
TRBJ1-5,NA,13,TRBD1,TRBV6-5,TGTGCCAGCAGTCGGGGACAGGATCAGCCCCAGCATTTT,CASSRGQDQPQHF
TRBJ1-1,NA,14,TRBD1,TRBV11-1,TGTGCCAGCAGCCACGGACAGGGAGGGACTGAAGCTTTCTTT,CASSHGQGGTEAFF
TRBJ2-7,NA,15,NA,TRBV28,TGTGCCAGCGGGGTTCTCGGTACCTCCTCCTACGAGCAGTACTTC,CASGVLGTSSYEQYF
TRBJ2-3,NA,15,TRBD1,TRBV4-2,TGTGCCAGCAGGGAGGACAGGGGCCTTGGGGATACGCAGTATTTT,CASREDRGLGDTQYF
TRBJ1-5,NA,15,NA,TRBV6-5,TGTGCCAGCAGTTTCGAGACAGGACGAAATCAGCCCCAGCATTTT,CASSFETGRNQPQHF
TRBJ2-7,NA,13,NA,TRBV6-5,TGTGCCAGCAGTTACTCGAAAGGGTACGAGCAGTACTTC,CASSYSKGYEQYF
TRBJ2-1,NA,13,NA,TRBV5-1,TGCGCCACCGCTCTGAGCTCCTACAATGAGCAGTTCTTC,CATALSSYNEQFF
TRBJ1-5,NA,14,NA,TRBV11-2,TGTGCCAGCAGCCTGGGACCTGTAAATCAGCCCCAGCATTTT,CASSLGPVNQPQHF